These 22 T cell receptor beta chains share one sample of origin, sequenced in a study of blood T cell repertoires in COVID-19. The method was immunoSEQ multiplex PCR; TCRdb's version includes in-frame clones alone and lacks a portion of them. The sample has some 68,000 clones; 90% are singletons. Sequences were obtained from peripheral blood. Every receptor here comes from a man in his fifties with COVID-19, enrolled during active disease.

This clone was counted only a few times. The chain has TRBV4-1 and TRBJ1-2, with a possible D match to TRBD1 (5 bases). Between the trimmed V and J ends, which lost 0 bases and 1 base, there was a span of 9 bases. This CDR3 comprises 15 residues. Germline-derived CDR1 and CDR2 are MGHRA and YSYEKL. The CDR3 nucleotides are TGCGCCAGCAGCCAAGAGGGGCGACTTAACTATGGCTACACCTTC. Protein sequence: CASSQEGRLNYGYTF.

This chain's CDR3 is CASSRRAFGELFF. CDR3 in DNA: TGCGCCAGCAGTCGGAGGGCGTTCGGGGAGCTGTTTTTT. The chain couples TRBV23-1 to TRBJ2-2, with D tentatively TRBD2 (6 bases). Being an ORF, TRBV23-1 has a function that is uncertain. The ends were cut back, 4 bases at V and 7 bases at J, with 10 bases in the middle. The CDR3 has 13 residues.

J is TRBJ1-5 and V is TRBV27, with D possibly matching TRBD1 (6 bases). V lost 2 bases, J lost 2 bases, and 10 bases lay in between. CDR3 size: 15 residues. Germline V lookup: CDR1 MNHEY, CDR2 SMNVEV (reference sequence). CDR3 bases: TGTGCCAGCAGTTTAGGGGGCGTTGGCAATCAGCCCCAGCATTTT. This gives the protein CASSLGGVGNQPQHF.

The sample holds one count of this clone. This chain links TRBV6-6 with TRBJ1-1; 7 bases match TRBD1. Unmatched junction bases numbered 12, after V lost 0 bases and J lost 11 bases. The CDR3 contains 15 residues. The germline CDR1 and CDR2 sequences are MNHNY and SVGAGI (reference sequence). CDR3 region: CASSYSDRYKASAFF. In DNA form, the CDR3 reads TGTGCCAGCAGTTACTCGGACAGGTACAAAGCCTCGGCTTTCTTT.

This sequence joins TRBV3-1 (or the pseudogene TRBV3-2) and TRBJ2-5, with 7 bases fitting TRBD1. The germline gives CDR1 LGHDT, CDR2 YNNKEL (reference sequence). V gave up 4 bases and J gave up 3 bases; unmatched junction bases: 5. This CDR3 contains 14 residues. CDR3 protein: CASSPIDREETQYF. For the CDR3, the DNA is TGTGCCAGCAGCCCTATCGACAGGGAAGAGACCCAGTACTTC.

The gene calls are TRBV18 and TRBJ2-7; TRBD1 matches 12 bases. Losses at the gene ends were 3 bases for V and 0 bases for J; bases not matched to a gene: 0. The germline CDR1 and CDR2 sequences are KGHSH and LQKENI. The CDR3 consists of 15 residues. The CDR3 nucleotides are TGTGCCAGCTCACCGGGACAGGGGGCCTCCTACGAGCAGTACTTC. The encoded protein is CASSPGQGASYEQYF.

The chain combines TRBV28 with TRBJ1-5; TRBD1 is a possible D gene (6 bases). Trimming pared 6 bases from V and 7 bases from J, leaving 19 bases between. The V gene's germline CDR1 is MDHEN and CDR2 SYDVKM. The CDR3 runs 15 residues. This chain's CDR3 is CASSLRQVRAQPQHF. Written as DNA, the CDR3 is TGTGCCAGCAGCCTTCGACAGGTTCGGGCGCAGCCCCAGCATTTT.

The chain is built from TRBV28 and TRBJ2-7; perhaps TRBD2 as D (6 bases). Germline V gene sequence: CDR1 MDHEN, CDR2 SYDVKM. This CDR3 is built from 18 residues. Trimming stripped 1 base from V and 5 bases from J, with 24 bases between. CDR3 in DNA: TGTGCCAGCAGTTTATCCCGCTGGTGGAGTACTAGCTACCACGAGCAGTACTTC. It yields the protein CASSLSRWWSTSYHEQYF.

The chain recombines TRBV18 with TRBJ1-2, with a tentative D call TRBD1 (6 bases). Germline values: CDR1 KGHSH, CDR2 LQKENI. V dropped 5 bases and J dropped 5 bases, with 9 bases sitting between them. The CDR3 spans 12 residues. CDR3 sequence (DNA): TGTGCCAGCTCAGGGGACACTTATGGCTACACCTTC. It encodes CASSGDTYGYTF.

The chain couples TRBV6-2 or TRBV6-3 to TRBJ2-1; 13 nucleotides agree with TRBD2. V lost 4 bases, J lost 6 bases, and 9 bases stayed unmatched. The CDR3 extends over 17 amino acids. Germline loops: CDR1 MNHEY, CDR2 SVGEGT. The CDR3 is CASSFPSGLAGSNEQFF. The CDR3 DNA follows: TGTGCCAGCAGTTTCCCCTCGGGACTAGCGGGGTCCAATGAGCAGTTCTTC.

The genes are TRBV4-3 and TRBJ1-3; 12 nucleotides agree with TRBD1. CDR3 size: 17 residues. The ends lost 4 bases at V and 3 bases at J; junction bases unmatched: 7. Germline V gene data show CDR1 as LGHNA and CDR2 as YSLEER. The CDR3 DNA reads as TGCGCCAGCAGCCCCGCCGGGACAGGGGGCAGTGGAAACACCATATATTTT. It codes for CASSPAGTGGSGNTIYF.

This rearrangement joins TRBV7-8 to TRBJ2-7; maybe TRBD1 (6 bases). Looked up from germline, CDR1 is SGHVS and CDR2 is FQNEAQ. This CDR3 spans 14 amino acids. Trimming left V 5 bases short and J 6 bases short, with 17 bases between. The CDR3 DNA is TGTGCCAGCAGCGAACAGGGTCACATGGGCGAGCAGTACTTC. Amino acid sequence: CASSEQGHMGEQYF.

The chain is built from TRBV4-2 and TRBJ2-5, with D maybe TRBD2 (6 bases). The germline V and J ends were trimmed by 5 bases and 5 bases, with 24 bases remaining between them. Per the germline V gene, CDR1 is LGHNA and CDR2 is YNFKEQ. The CDR3 consists of 17 residues. The CDR3 DNA follows: TGTGCCAGCAGCTGGCGCGATTCGCGGGAAAGCGGGGAGACCCAGTACTTC. Protein: CASSWRDSRESGETQYF.

This sequence joins TRBV28 and TRBJ1-2; D is uncertain. Trimming took off 3 bases at V and 4 bases at J, with 15 bases between the two ends. The CDR3 contains 15 residues. CDR1 and CDR2 (germline): MDHEN, SYDVKM. The CDR3 DNA follows: TGTGCCAGCAGTTTTCCTGGTTTGGCCACCTATGGCTACACCTTC. This gives the protein CASSFPGLATYGYTF.

The CDR3 nucleotides read TGTGCCAGCAGCGTGGAGGTTGGTGAGCAGTTCTTC. Its protein is CASSVEVGEQFF. The chain couples TRBV9 to TRBJ2-1, with a possible D match to TRBD2 (5 bases). Germline CDR1 reads SGDLS; CDR2 reads YYNGEE. Between the trimmed V and J ends, which lost 2 bases and 9 bases, there was a span of 9 bases. CDR3 size: 12 residues.

The genes are TRBV12-3 or TRBV12-4 and TRBJ1-3, with D uncertain. Trimming left V 5 bases short and J 7 bases short, with 9 bases between. The CDR3 consists of 12 residues. The CDR3 DNA follows: TGTGCCAGCAGTCCAAGCACGAACACCATATATTTT. It is translated as CASSPSTNTIYF.

The chain links TRBV5-1 to TRBJ2-5, with 10 positions matching TRBD2. Germline CDR1 reads SGHRS; CDR2 reads YFSETQ. The junction had 17 bases not matched to a gene; V was cut back by 4 bases and J by 5 bases. This CDR3 is built from 18 residues. The CDR3 bases are TGCGCCAGCAGCAAACTTAACCCTAGCGGGAGCCCATGGGAGACCCAGTACTTC. The encoded protein is CASSKLNPSGSPWETQYF. Combining the CDR3 with reference TRBV5-1 and TRBJ2-5 gives the whole variable domain KAGVTQTPRYLIKTRGQQVTLSCSPISGHRSVSWYQQTPGQGLQFLFEYFSETQRNKGNFPGRFSGRQFSNSRSEMNVSTLELGDSALYLCASSKLNPSGSPWETQYFGPGTRLLVL.

The chain recombines TRBV28 with TRBJ2-1; possible D gene TRBD1, 5 bases. This CDR3 region has 11 residues. Trimming cost V 3 bases and J 9 bases, with 6 bases left between them. Germline CDR1 is MDHEN and CDR2 is SYDVKM. This CDR3 is CASSFQGEQFF. The CDR3 bases are TGTGCCAGCAGTTTTCAGGGTGAGCAGTTCTTC.

The V call is TRBV5-6, the J call TRBJ2-2; TRBD2 agrees at 7 bases. Germline V gene data show CDR1 as SGHDT and CDR2 as YYEEEE. The CDR3 is 16 residues long. V was clipped by 0 bases and J by 1 base; unmatched bases: 3. The CDR3 sequence is CASSLDAGVNTGELFF. The CDR3 DNA follows: TGTGCCAGCAGCTTGGATGCGGGGGTGAACACCGGGGAGCTGTTTTTT.

In its sample, this clone was seen a few times. The CDR3 DNA reads TGTGCCAGCAAGGAATCCCGGGACACCGGCTACACCTTC. Residues: CASKESRDTGYTF. The chain employs TRBV2 and TRBJ1-2, with a tentative D call TRBD1 (6 bases). The length of the CDR3 is 13 residues. The V end lost 7 bases, the J end lost 8 bases, and 17 bases lay between the germline ends. Germline CDR1 reads SNHLY; CDR2 reads FYNNEI.

V gene TRBV5-1 combines with J gene TRBJ1-1; 7 nucleotides align to TRBD1. The V and J ends lost 3 bases and 0 bases, in that order; junction bases with no gene match: 11. Germline V gives CDR1 SGHRS, CDR2 YFSETQ. The CDR3 is 17 residues long. CDR3 residues: CASSSGQLIAMNTEAFF. CDR3 bases: TGCGCCAGCAGCTCGGGACAGCTTATCGCCATGAACACTGAAGCTTTCTTT.

The V and J genes are TRBV5-1 and TRBJ1-5, with 7 bases identical to TRBD1. This CDR3 is 16 amino acids long. J lost 2 bases, V lost 4 bases, and 9 bases had no gene match. Germline V CDR1 and CDR2: SGHRS, YFSETQ. CDR3 region: CASSPGQTSGNQPQHF. The CDR3 DNA sequence: TGCGCCAGCAGCCCGGGACAGACCTCTGGCAATCAGCCCCAGCATTTT.